The entry below gives a single TCR beta chain sequence along with its context. Its antigen is unidentified. The CDR3 length is 14 residues. Germline assignment: CDR1 SGHRS and CDR2 YFSETQ. V trimming: 0 bases; J trimming: 6 bases; junction bases outside the gene matches: 2. Produced via immunoSEQ multiplex PCR; TCRdb's table is partial and in-frame only. The profile shows over 550 clones, roughly 11% of them singletons. Stimulation with autologous monocytes and recombinant SARS-CoV-2 spike or nucleoprotein produced proliferating antigen-reactive T cell lines. This entry comes from a study of CD4 T cell repertoires in COVID-19.

This rearrangement joins TRBV5-1 to TRBJ1-2; 10 bases align to TRBD1. The receptor's source is a human donor who had COVID-19. Material: effector memory CD4+ T cells, cultured in vitro, obtained after recovery from COVID-19. The CDR3 here is CASSLGTGGNGYTF. The CDR3 DNA is TGCGCCAGCAGCTTGGGGACAGGGGGAAATGGCTACACCTTC.